This entry concerns a single T cell receptor (beta chain). Its antigen is still unknown. This sample stems from a study of vaccination effects on CD4 cells after COVID-19. Using immunoSEQ multiplex PCR, the repertoire was profiled, and TCRdb retains in-frame clones only, with some absent. The sample includes roughly 26,000 clones, 78% seen only once; the top ten take about 16%. The V gene lost 0 bases and the J gene lost 0 bases, with 11 bases spanning the gap. The germline gives CDR1 SGHKS, CDR2 YYEKEE (reference sequence). The CDR3 runs 16 residues. Prior to sequencing, the ViraFEST assay stimulated PBMC with viral peptide pools, which expanded the antigen-specific CD4+ T cells. Once cultured for approximately eleven days, the cells underwent separation to obtain CD4+ T cells. The individual was infected with SARS-CoV-2 between March and December 2020, as confirmed by PCR. IL-2 medium was substituted for half the medium on days 3 and 7.

This clonotype was obtained from a human donor who had a prior SARS-CoV-2 infection. The sequencing used CD4+ T cells from PBMCs cultured with HCoV-NL63 spike peptides, collected before COVID-19 vaccination. The chain combines TRBV5-5 with TRBJ2-3, with TRBD2 as a possible D gene (5 bases). This CDR3 reads CASSLARAASTDTQYF. The CDR3 nucleotides read TGTGCCAGCAGCTTGGCTCGAGCGGCTAGCACAGATACGCAGTATTTT.